A single sample gave rise to the 11 T cell receptor beta chains below, sequenced in a study of OX40 agonist ivuxolimab in advanced cancers. This table comes from immunoSEQ multiplex PCR, and its TCRdb copy is limited to in-frame clones, with some not included. The sample has around 79,000 clones, approximately 92% seen once. The source material was CD4+ or CD8+ T cells sorted from blood, sampled in a trial of the OX40 agonist ivuxolimab. Receptor source: an adult with an advanced solid tumor such as melanoma, head and neck, liver or kidney cancer.

With regard to this clone: At the DNA level, this CDR3 is encoded by other sequences in the same sample as well. The chain has TRBV7-6 and TRBJ2-5; D may be TRBD2 (5 bases). This CDR3 contains 15 residues. Trimming removed 1 base from V and 4 bases from J, with 13 bases in between. From germline, CDR1 is SGHVS and CDR2 FNYEAQ. CDR3 sequence reads: CASSLEPGSGETQYF. The CDR3 DNA reads as TGTGCCAGCAGCTTAGAACCGGGGTCGGGAGAGACCCAGTACTTC.

This chain joins TRBV5-1 and TRBJ1-4, with 9 bases that match TRBD1. This CDR3 is built from 14 residues. Per the germline V gene, CDR1 is SGHRS and CDR2 is YFSETQ. V was pared by 4 bases and J by 4 bases, with 2 bases of the junction left unmatched. The CDR3 DNA follows: TGCGCCAGCAGCGGACAGGGGTATAATGAAAAACTGTTTTTT. It codes for CASSGQGYNEKLFF.

The genes are TRBV11-2 and TRBJ1-2; 9 bases align to TRBD1. The CDR3 runs 15 residues. Trimming removed 4 bases from V and 5 bases from J; junction bases left unmatched: 8. CDR1 is SGHAT, CDR2 FQNNGV, per germline. The CDR3 bases are TGTGCCAGCAGCTCGGGACAGGGTATCAATTATGGCTACACCTTC. Residues: CASSSGQGINYGYTF.

V gene TRBV9 combines with J gene TRBJ2-1; tentatively, D is TRBD2 (5 bases). The CDR3 extends over 14 amino acids. V lost 3 bases and J lost 7, with 14 bases in between. Per germline, CDR1 SGDLS and CDR2 YYNGEE. The CDR3 DNA sequence: TGTGCCAGCAGCGAGAGGGCTCCTGAAAATGAGCAGTTCTTC. Translating it yields CASSERAPENEQFF.

This clone was seen just once. The chain recombines TRBV13 with TRBJ2-3; 14 bases are shared with TRBD2. V shed 5 bases and J 2 bases; nucleotides not matched to a gene: 9. The CDR3 is 18 amino acids. Per germline, CDR1 PRHDT and CDR2 FYEKMQ (reference sequence). Here the CDR3 reads CASSETSGGAEPTDTQYF. DNA of the CDR3: TGTGCCAGCAGCGAGACTAGCGGGGGGGCCGAACCCACAGATACGCAGTATTTT.

The chain is built from TRBV21-1 and TRBJ2-3; the D call of TRBD2 is as the table states it, not checked on the DNA. TRBV21-1 is a recognized pseudogene. The CDR3 length is 17 residues. CDR3 sequence (DNA): TGTGCCAGCAGCAAACCTCGTAGCGGGGGAAACACAGATACGCAGTATTTT. Residues: CASSKPRSGGNTDTQYF.

The gene calls are TRBV7-9 and TRBJ2-7; TRBD1 aligns across 11 bases. This CDR3 contains 16 residues. With 2 bases clipped from V and 3 bases from J, the junction kept 6 bases outside the gene matches. Germline values: CDR1 SEHNR, CDR2 FQNEAQ (reference sequence). The CDR3 protein is CASSLPPGQGDYEQYF. The CDR3 nucleotides read TGTGCCAGCAGCTTACCCCCGGGACAGGGGGACTACGAGCAGTACTTC.

V gene TRBV11-3 combines with J gene TRBJ2-1; D assignment may be TRBD1 or TRBD2 (5 bases each). Trimming took 10 bases from V and 0 from J, leaving 28 bases between them. Germline V gives CDR1 SGHNT, CDR2 YENEEA. CDR3 length: 19 residues. CDR3 sequence reads: CATQTGTEVPLSSYNEQFF. The CDR3 nucleotides are TGTGCCACCCAAACCGGGACGGAGGTCCCCTTGAGCTCCTACAATGAGCAGTTCTTC.

The chain is built from TRBV6-5 and TRBJ2-5; 11 nucleotides align to TRBD2. Germline CDR1 reads MNHEY; CDR2 reads SVGAGI. The V gene end was trimmed by 1 base and the J gene end by 3 bases; junction bases not matched to a gene: 4. The CDR3 loop spans 16 amino acids. DNA of the CDR3: TGTGCCAGCAGTTACTTTAGCGGGGGGGCGGAAGAGACCCAGTACTTC. Translating it yields CASSYFSGGAEETQYF.

The chain couples TRBV4-1 to TRBJ2-3; D unresolved. V was pared by 7 bases and J by 6 bases, with 17 bases between. This CDR3 is 14 amino acids long. Germline V gives CDR1 MGHRA, CDR2 YSYEKL. CDR3: CASTAPAPYDTQYF. CDR3 DNA sequence: TGCGCCAGCACAGCCCCGGCTCCCTACGATACGCAGTATTTT.

The V call is TRBV13, the J call TRBJ2-7, with 12 bases matching TRBD2. J was trimmed by 3 bases and V by 5 bases; bases with no gene match: 8. The CDR3 contains 16 residues. Germline V CDR1 and CDR2: PRHDT, FYEKMQ (reference sequence). The CDR3 reads CASSPLAGGPYYEQYF. CDR3 nucleotides: TGTGCCAGCAGCCCCCTAGCGGGGGGGCCATACTACGAGCAGTACTTC.